These 30 T cell receptor beta chains came from one sample sequenced in a study of cytomegalovirus exposure and HLA in healthy donors. It was with 60 Vbeta and 13 Jbeta primers that the PCR ran. Data came from immunoSEQ multiplex PCR; TCRdb stores just in-frame clones and leaves some out. The data show some 100,000 clones, more than 65% seen once. What was sequenced was PBMCs. The receptors shown here come from a woman between 18 and 30 years old in good health and CMV-seropositive.

This clone was seen a single time. The chain uses TRBV6-6 and TRBJ2-1; TRBD1 aligns across 9 bases. Per the germline V gene, CDR1 is MNHNY and CDR2 is SVGAGI (reference sequence). J was trimmed by 7 bases and V by 4 bases; bases with no gene match: 5. There are 14 residues in the CDR3. CDR3 nucleotides: TGTGCCAGCAGTTCCGGGACAGGGAGGAATGAGCAGTTCTTC. Translated, it gives CASSSGTGRNEQFF.

CDR3 loop: CAISESETGGTDTQYF. The CDR3 DNA is TGTGCCATCAGTGAGTCCGAGACAGGGGGCACAGATACGCAGTATTTT. The V and J genes are TRBV10-3 and TRBJ2-3; 8 nucleotides match TRBD1. The CDR3 contains 16 residues. The junction had 3 bases not matched to a gene; V was cut back by 0 bases and J by 1 base. Germline assignment: CDR1 ENHRY and CDR2 SYGVKD.

The chain links TRBV15 to TRBJ2-7; D uncertain. The CDR3 spans 11 residues. The V gene's germline CDR1 is LNHNV and CDR2 YYDKDF (reference sequence). Trimming took off 1 base at V and 6 bases at J, with 4 bases between the two ends. The CDR3, as DNA: TGTGCCACCAGCAGAGCATCCGAGCAGTACTTC. Encoded protein: CATSRASEQYF.

This rearrangement joins TRBV27 to TRBJ1-5; no clear D gene. V dropped 1 base and J dropped 1 base, with 5 bases sitting between them. The germline V gene has CDR1 MNHEY and CDR2 SMNVEV (reference sequence). This CDR3 spans 14 amino acids. CDR3 amino acids: CASSLLGSNQPQHF. CDR3 in DNA: TGTGCCAGCAGTTTATTGGGCAGCAATCAGCCCCAGCATTTT.

The chain is built from TRBV29-1 and TRBJ1-5; 8 bases align to TRBD1. Germline-derived CDR1 and CDR2 are SQVTM and ANQGSEA. J was trimmed by 2 bases and V by 6 bases; bases with no gene match: 6. The CDR3 loop spans 14 amino acids. CDR3 region: CSVAGGFGNQPQHF. Here the CDR3 DNA reads TGCAGCGTGGCAGGGGGCTTTGGCAATCAGCCCCAGCATTTT.

The chain has TRBV5-4 and TRBJ2-7; the match to TRBD2 covers 7 bases. Germline loops: CDR1 SGHNT, CDR2 YYREEE (reference sequence). The length of the CDR3 is 15 residues. The junction had 9 bases not matched to a gene; V was cut back by 4 bases and J by 2 bases. The CDR3 coding sequence is TGTGCCAGCAGCGGGAGGGAACACCCTACCTACGAGCAGTACTTC. It is translated as CASSGREHPTYEQYF.

The V gene is TRBV7-2, the J gene TRBJ1-1, with D unclear. Germline V gene lookup returns CDR1 SGHTA and CDR2 FQGNSA. This CDR3 has 14 residues. V shed 3 bases and J shed 8 bases, with 16 bases lying between them. CDR3 in DNA: TGTGCCAGCAGCTTTGGGCCTATCACCCAGGAAGCTTTCTTT. Amino acids: CASSFGPITQEAFF.

The chain carries TRBV9 and TRBJ2-7, with 9 positions matching TRBD1. J gave up 5 bases and V 3 bases, and 6 bases lay outside the gene matches. Germline values: CDR1 SGDLS, CDR2 YYNGEE. This CDR3 contains 14 residues. The CDR3 here is CASSGRDRANEQYF. In DNA, the CDR3 is TGTGCCAGCAGCGGCCGGGACAGGGCCAACGAGCAGTACTTC.

This clone has just one count. This chain joins TRBV6-1 and TRBJ1-5; unclear D gene. Germline assignment: CDR1 MNHNS and CDR2 SASEGT. The CDR3 length is 15 residues. V lost 4 bases to trimming and J lost 1 base, with 11 bases between them. CDR3 sequence (DNA): TGTGCCAGCAGTGTAAAGGTCGGGAGCAATCAGCCCCAGCATTTT. This sequence encodes CASSVKVGSNQPQHF.

V usage is TRBV19 and J usage is TRBJ1-2, with D perhaps matching TRBD1 (6 bases). Trimming removed 8 bases from V and 2 bases from J, with 9 bases in between. Germline CDR1 LNHDA, CDR2 SQIVND (reference sequence). The CDR3 consists of 12 residues. The CDR3 loop reads CASSGQNYGYTF. The CDR3 DNA reads as TGTGCCAGTTCCGGACAGAACTATGGCTACACCTTC.

The gene calls are TRBV6-5 and TRBJ1-2, with 8 bases that match TRBD1. CDR1 is MNHEY and CDR2 is SVGAGI in the germline V gene. The CDR3 has 16 amino acids. V lost 2 bases, J lost 5 bases, and 10 bases stayed unmatched. The CDR3 DNA reads TGTGCCAGCAGTTACGCGCAGGGGGCCGGTTTGTATGGCTACACCTTC. Amino acid sequence: CASSYAQGAGLYGYTF.

This chain joins TRBV10-3 and TRBJ1-1; D perhaps matches TRBD1 (6 bases). V shed 0 bases and J shed 0 bases, with 8 bases lying between them. The CDR3 is 15 residues long. Germline lookup yields CDR1 ENHRY and CDR2 SYGVKD. The CDR3: CAISESQGLNTEAFF. Here the CDR3 DNA reads TGTGCCATCAGTGAGTCCCAGGGGTTGAACACTGAAGCTTTCTTT.

CDR3 protein: CASSYSGPPEQYF. In DNA form, the CDR3 reads TGTGCCAGCAGTTACTCTGGCCCCCCGGAGCAGTACTTC. This chain uses TRBV6-5 with TRBJ2-7; no reliable D call. Trimming cost V 0 bases and J 7 bases, with 10 bases left between them. Germline CDR1 is MNHEY and CDR2 is SVGAGI. The CDR3 has 13 amino acids.

This clone has only a few counts. V is TRBV4-3 and J is TRBJ2-1; 10 nucleotides match TRBD2. The junction had 1 base not matched to a gene; V was cut back by 3 bases and J by 8 bases. Germline CDR1 is LGHNA and CDR2 is YSLEER. This CDR3 is built from 13 residues. CDR3 coding DNA: TGCGCCAGCAGCCATGGACTAGCGGATGAGCAGTTCTTC. This sequence encodes CASSHGLADEQFF.

There are a few counts of this clone. CDR3 in amino acids: CAIGALASLTDTQYF. CDR3 coding DNA: TGTGCCATAGGGGCCCTAGCGTCCCTCACAGATACGCAGTATTTT. The rearrangement joins TRBV10-3 to TRBJ2-3; the D gene is possibly TRBD2 (6 bases). V gave up 9 bases and J gave up 2 bases, with 18 bases separating them. The CDR3 is 15 residues long. The germline V gene encodes CDR1 ENHRY and CDR2 SYGVKD.

The V and J genes are TRBV28 and TRBJ2-7, with TRBD2 matching over 10 bases. CDR3 length: 19 residues. The V gene's germline CDR1 is MDHEN and CDR2 SYDVKM. V dropped 3 bases and J dropped 5; count of bases not matched to a gene: 19. The DNA of the CDR3 is TGTGCCAGCAGTTTTATCCTTTCGGTGTCTAGCGGGAGTTCTGACGAGCAGTACTTC. It is translated as CASSFILSVSSGSSDEQYF.

This chain uses TRBV11-2 with TRBJ2-3; D is undetermined. Trimming stripped 6 bases from V and 1 base from J, with 8 bases between. Germline lookup yields CDR1 SGHAT and CDR2 FQNNGV. This CDR3 spans 13 amino acids. The CDR3 sequence is CASRLAGTDTQYF. For the CDR3, the DNA is TGTGCCAGCAGATTGGCAGGCACAGATACGCAGTATTTT.

The rearrangement uses TRBV5-1 and TRBJ1-1; D may be TRBD1 (5 bases). Germline-derived CDR1 and CDR2 are SGHRS and YFSETQ. Trimming pared 6 bases from V and 5 bases from J, leaving 20 bases between. There are 15 residues in the CDR3. CDR3 nucleotides: TGCGCCAGCACGACCCGGGGGGATAAAGGAACTGAAGCTTTCTTT. It yields the protein CASTTRGDKGTEAFF.

The V and J genes are TRBV9 and TRBJ2-3; 13 nucleotides line up with TRBD2. Germline loops: CDR1 SGDLS, CDR2 YYNGEE. Unmatched junction bases numbered 6, after V lost 2 bases and J lost 0 bases. The CDR3 spans 18 residues. The CDR3 reads CASSVEPGLAGSTDTQYF. In DNA, the CDR3 is TGTGCCAGCAGCGTCGAACCGGGACTAGCGGGAAGCACAGATACGCAGTATTTT.

V gene TRBV30 combines with J gene TRBJ1-1; 7 bases are shared with TRBD1. Germline V gene data show CDR1 as GTSNPN and CDR2 as SVGIG (reference sequence). V shed 2 bases and J 1 base; nucleotides not matched to a gene: 10. This CDR3 region has 16 residues. The CDR3 reads CAWSLIQTGANTEAFF. The CDR3 DNA is TGTGCCTGGAGTTTAATCCAAACAGGGGCGAACACTGAAGCTTTCTTT.

V and J are TRBV7-2 and TRBJ1-2, with 7 bases matching TRBD1. Germline V CDR1 and CDR2: SGHTA, FQGNSA. V shed 4 bases and J 4 bases; nucleotides not matched to a gene: 3. This CDR3 is built from 13 residues. CDR3 coding DNA: TGTGCCAGCAGCTCGCGACAGGGCTATGGCTACACCTTC. It yields the protein CASSSRQGYGYTF.

The rearrangement links TRBV19 to TRBJ2-2; D uncertain. Trimming took 3 bases from V and 9 from J, leaving 11 bases between them. Germline CDR1 and CDR2: LNHDA and SQIVND (reference sequence). This CDR3 is built from 13 residues. The chain's CDR3 is CASSMVTGRELFF. CDR3 DNA: TGTGCCAGTAGTATGGTTACGGGTAGGGAGCTGTTTTTT.

The J gene is TRBJ2-1, the V gene TRBV27; D remains unclear. V lost 2 bases and J lost 5, with 7 bases in between. The CDR3 covers 13 residues. Per the germline V gene, CDR1 is MNHEY and CDR2 is SMNVEV (reference sequence). The CDR3 DNA is TGTGCCAGCAGTTTAGATCAGGACAATGAGCAGTTCTTC. Translation: CASSLDQDNEQFF.

There are a few counts of this clone. Other DNA sequences from this sample encode an identical CDR3 as well. The chain links TRBV4-3 to TRBJ2-3, with TRBD2 matching 7 bases. The CDR3 has 17 amino acids. The germline CDR1 and CDR2 sequences are LGHNA and YSLEER. The ends lost 1 base at V and 3 bases at J; junction bases unmatched: 10. CDR3 residues: CASSQGEWEGRTDTQYF. In DNA form, the CDR3 reads TGCGCCAGCAGCCAAGGGGAGTGGGAGGGGAGGACAGATACGCAGTATTTT.

The rearrangement uses TRBV27 and TRBJ2-7, with 7 bases identical to TRBD2. This CDR3 contains 15 residues. Germline CDR1 MNHEY, CDR2 SMNVEV (reference sequence). J was trimmed by 2 bases and V by 5 bases; bases with no gene match: 9. The CDR3, as DNA: TGTGCCAGCAGTCTATTCGGACTAGGGGCCTACGAGCAGTACTTC. Encoded protein: CASSLFGLGAYEQYF.

J is TRBJ2-7 and V is TRBV4-3; 9 bases fit TRBD2. V shed 0 bases and J 0 bases; nucleotides not matched to a gene: 9. Germline V gene data show CDR1 as LGHNA and CDR2 as YSLEER. The CDR3 covers 18 residues. The CDR3 coding sequence is TGCGCCAGCAGCCAAGATTGGGGCCTACTAGCGGGCTCCTACGAGCAGTACTTC. This encodes CASSQDWGLLAGSYEQYF.

V usage is TRBV19 and J usage is TRBJ2-5; tentative D call: TRBD2 (6 bases). CDR1 and CDR2 from the germline V gene are LNHDA and SQIVND (reference sequence). The V end was cut by 10 bases, the J end by 5 bases, with 20 bases between. The CDR3 consists of 14 residues. This CDR3 reads CATRSGAGRETQYF. The CDR3, as DNA: TGTGCCACGCGCTCCGGGGCGGGGCGGGAGACCCAGTACTTC.

This clone has a single count. The chain couples TRBV7-2 to TRBJ2-7, with a possible D match to TRBD2 (5 bases). This CDR3 is 15 amino acids long. Per the germline V gene, CDR1 is SGHTA and CDR2 is FQGNSA. V was shortened by 5 bases and J by 0 bases, with 14 bases between the two germline ends. The CDR3: CASSPVQRLSYEQYF. CDR3 nucleotides: TGTGCCAGCAGCCCCGTGCAGCGGCTCTCCTACGAGCAGTACTTC.

The rearrangement uses TRBV7-9 and TRBJ2-1; D is unclear. The CDR3 contains 12 residues. The V end lost 1 base, the J end lost 7 bases, and 5 bases lay between the germline ends. Germline V gene lookup returns CDR1 SEHNR and CDR2 FQNEAQ (reference sequence). CDR3 amino acids: CASSLVVNEQFF. As DNA, the CDR3 is TGTGCCAGCAGCTTAGTAGTGAATGAGCAGTTCTTC.

This clone was observed a single time. This chain joins TRBV28 and TRBJ1-2, with TRBD1 identical over 7 bases. Germline V CDR1 and CDR2: MDHEN, SYDVKM. The CDR3 totals 15 residues. V shed 5 bases, J shed 4 bases, and the junction held 10 bases outside the gene matches. Here the CDR3 reads CASSRGLIWGYGYTF. CDR3 DNA: TGTGCCAGCAGTAGGGGGCTAATCTGGGGCTATGGCTACACCTTC.